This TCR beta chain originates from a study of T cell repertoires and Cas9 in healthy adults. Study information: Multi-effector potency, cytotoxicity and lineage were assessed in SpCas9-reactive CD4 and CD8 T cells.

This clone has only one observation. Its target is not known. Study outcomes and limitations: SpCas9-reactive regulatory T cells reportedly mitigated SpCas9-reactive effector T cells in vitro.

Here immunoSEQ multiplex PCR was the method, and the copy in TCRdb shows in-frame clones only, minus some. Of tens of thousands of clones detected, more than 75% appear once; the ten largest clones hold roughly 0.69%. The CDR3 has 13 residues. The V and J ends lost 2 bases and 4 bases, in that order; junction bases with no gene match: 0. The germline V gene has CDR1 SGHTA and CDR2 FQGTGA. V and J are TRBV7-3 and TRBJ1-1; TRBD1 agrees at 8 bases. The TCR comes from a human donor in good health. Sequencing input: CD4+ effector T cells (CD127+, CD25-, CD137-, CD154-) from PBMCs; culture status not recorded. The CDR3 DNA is TGTGCCAGCAGCTTACAGGGGGCCACTGAAGCTTTCTTT. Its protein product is CASSLQGATEAFF.